The 30 T cell receptor beta chains below all came from one sample that was sequenced in a study of TIL therapy for anti-PD-1-resistant metastatic lung cancer. Sequencing used immunoSEQ v3. Profiled with immunoSEQ multiplex PCR; TCRdb holds only in-frame clones, not every one. Of roughly 57,000 clones listed, 80% to 90% are singletons. Time point meaning: pre-treatment sample, taken before nivolumab and TIL therapy. Here the sequenced sample was blood, taken at baseline. The receptors shown here come from a person aged 30 to 80 with non-small cell lung cancer.

J is TRBJ1-2 and V is TRBV6-1; 8 bases are a match to TRBD1. J lost 4 bases, V lost 2 bases, and 3 bases had no gene match. The CDR3 spans 14 residues. The V gene's germline CDR1 is MNHNS and CDR2 SASEGT. The CDR3: CASSEYDRGYGYTF. The CDR3 bases are TGTGCCAGCAGTGAATACGACAGGGGCTATGGCTACACCTTC.

This clone was seen a few times. The V gene is TRBV4-3, the J gene TRBJ1-1; D gene uncertain. CDR1 LGHNA and CDR2 YSLEER come from the germline V gene. The CDR3 has 14 amino acids. Trimming took off 4 bases at V and 11 bases at J, with 20 bases between the two ends. As DNA, the CDR3 is TGCGCCAGCAGCCCCACGAGACTTACCTTAGGGGCTTTCTTT. Its protein is CASSPTRLTLGAFF.

The J gene is TRBJ2-7, the V gene TRBV6-5; perhaps TRBD1 as D (6 bases). Looked up from germline, CDR1 is MNHEY and CDR2 is SVGAGI. Trimming took off 5 bases at V and 5 bases at J, with 13 bases between the two ends. This CDR3 is 13 amino acids long. The CDR3 loop reads CASSTTGSHEQYF. Here the CDR3 DNA reads TGTGCCAGCAGTACTACAGGGTCCCACGAGCAGTACTTC.

V and J are TRBV12-3 or TRBV12-4 and TRBJ2-5; D may be TRBD1 (6 bases). Trimming cost V 8 bases and J 2 bases, with 6 bases left between them. The CDR3 is 11 amino acids. The CDR3 protein is CASGQQETQYF. The CDR3 region has the DNA TGTGCCAGCGGACAGCAAGAGACCCAGTACTTC.

The J gene is TRBJ2-4, the V gene TRBV2; D may be TRBD2 (7 bases). CDR1 and CDR2 (germline): SNHLY, FYNNEI. V dropped 8 bases and J dropped 0 bases, with 14 bases sitting between them. This CDR3 is 15 amino acids long. The CDR3 sequence is CASAEGGEAKNIQYF. The CDR3 DNA follows: TGTGCCAGCGCGGAGGGGGGGGAAGCCAAAAACATTCAGTACTTC.

The chain couples TRBV11-3 to TRBJ2-1; 10 nucleotides match TRBD2. CDR3 length equals 18 residues. Looked up from germline, CDR1 is SGHNT and CDR2 is YENEEA. Germline trimming cut 5 bases from V and 0 bases from J; bases unmatched to any gene: 10. CDR3 nucleotide sequence: TGTGCCAGCAGCCCTAATAGCGGGGGGACAAGCTCCTACAATGAGCAGTTCTTC. It specifies CASSPNSGGTSSYNEQFF.

There are a few counts of this clone. The chain is built from TRBV7-9 and TRBJ2-7, with 10 bases that match TRBD1. The germline CDR1 and CDR2 sequences are SEHNR and FQNEAQ (reference sequence). The CDR3 consists of 14 residues. Germline trimming cut 4 bases from V and 4 bases from J; bases unmatched to any gene: 4. The CDR3 nucleotides read TGTGCCAGCAGCTCGGACAGGGGGGTATACGAGCAGTACTTC. This sequence encodes CASSSDRGVYEQYF.

This rearrangement joins TRBV27 to TRBJ2-5; 12 bases are a match to TRBD2. The CDR3 consists of 16 residues. Germline V gene sequence: CDR1 MNHEY, CDR2 SMNVEV (reference sequence). J gave up 5 bases and V 3 bases, and 7 bases lay outside the gene matches. The CDR3, as DNA: TGTGCCAGCAGTTTCTGGACTAGCGGGGATCAGGAGACCCAGTACTTC. Residues: CASSFWTSGDQETQYF.

This rearrangement joins TRBV28 to TRBJ2-1; 7 nucleotides line up with TRBD2. The germline gives CDR1 MDHEN, CDR2 SYDVKM. V gave up 6 bases and J gave up 6 bases; unmatched junction bases: 5. CDR3 length: 13 amino acids. The CDR3 is CASSPSGTNEQFF. The CDR3, as DNA: TGTGCCAGCAGCCCAAGCGGGACCAATGAGCAGTTCTTC.

This clone was counted once. J is TRBJ1-1 and V is TRBV27; TRBD1 matches 9 bases. This CDR3 region has 16 residues. CDR1 and CDR2 from the germline V gene are MNHEY and SMNVEV (reference sequence). The junction had 8 bases not matched to a gene; V was cut back by 5 bases and J by 1 base. The CDR3: CASSSRRGQGNTEAFF. CDR3 nucleotide sequence: TGTGCCAGCAGTAGCAGAAGGGGACAGGGGAACACTGAAGCTTTCTTT.

V and J are TRBV19 and TRBJ1-1; D gene unclear. With 5 bases removed from V and 4 bases from J, the gap between germline ends came to 17 bases. This CDR3 contains 15 residues. CDR1 and CDR2 (germline): LNHDA, SQIVND (reference sequence). The CDR3 nucleotides are TGTGCCAGTAGTCCTTCTTCGGGAGGCCCCACTGAAGCTTTCTTT. Its translation is CASSPSSGGPTEAFF.

The chain combines TRBV27 with TRBJ2-1; no firm D call. The CDR3 contains 17 residues. V was shortened by 2 bases and J by 4 bases, with 18 bases between the two germline ends. Germline assignment: CDR1 MNHEY and CDR2 SMNVEV (reference sequence). The CDR3 DNA reads TGTGCCAGCAGTTTAACCCCCCTATATCCAGTTTACAATGAGCAGTTCTTC. Amino acid sequence: CASSLTPLYPVYNEQFF.

The V call is TRBV6-2 or TRBV6-3, the J call TRBJ2-1; TRBD2 agrees at 7 bases. The J segment lost 8 bases and the V segment lost 6 bases, leaving 13 bases of the junction unmatched. Per the germline V gene, CDR1 is MNHEY and CDR2 is SVGEGT. This CDR3 region has 15 residues. The CDR3: CASSPTGRGRDEQFF. CDR3 sequence (DNA): TGTGCCAGCAGCCCCACGGGGCGGGGGAGAGATGAGCAGTTCTTC.

The genes are TRBV6-5 and TRBJ1-6; D gene unclear. This CDR3 has 14 amino acids. The V end lost 2 bases, the J end lost 9 bases, and 11 bases lay between the germline ends. CDR1 and CDR2 (germline): MNHEY, SVGAGI. DNA of the CDR3: TGTGCCAGCAGTTACGGGGAAAAGGGTTCACCCCTCCACTTT. Translating it yields CASSYGEKGSPLHF.

The DNA of the CDR3 is TGTGCCACTAGATCCTCCGGGACGAGAAACAATTCACCCCTCCACTTT. Protein product: CATRSSGTRNNSPLHF. V is TRBV3-1 (or the pseudogene TRBV3-2) and J is TRBJ1-6; D is perhaps TRBD1 (5 bases). With 10 bases removed from V and 7 bases from J, the gap between germline ends came to 23 bases. The germline CDR1 and CDR2 sequences are LGHDT and YNNKEL (reference sequence). The CDR3 is 16 residues long.

This chain uses TRBV5-1 with TRBJ1-2; D possibly corresponds to TRBD1 (6 bases). The CDR3 is 12 amino acids. In germline, CDR1 is SGHRS, CDR2 YFSETQ. Trimming left V 4 bases short and J 5 bases short, with 9 bases between. The CDR3 DNA reads as TGCGCCAGCAGCCTTCAGGGGTATGGCTACACCTTC. This encodes CASSLQGYGYTF.

This clone showed up just once. The genes are TRBV27 and TRBJ1-2; no definite D call. The CDR3 runs to 13 residues. Germline V CDR1 and CDR2: MNHEY, SMNVEV (reference sequence). Trimming left V 2 bases short and J 0 bases short, with 4 bases between. The DNA for the CDR3 is TGTGCCAGCAGTTTAGGTGCTAACTATGGCTACACCTTC. Its protein is CASSLGANYGYTF.

This chain connects TRBV18 to TRBJ2-7; D is uncertain. This CDR3 has 16 amino acids. The V gene's germline CDR1 is KGHSH and CDR2 LQKENI. Deletions cut 1 base from V and 0 bases from J, with 13 bases between. CDR3 in amino acids: CASSPRRQLSSYEQYF. CDR3 coding DNA: TGTGCCAGCTCACCACGGCGGCAGTTGAGCTCCTACGAGCAGTACTTC.

The gene calls are TRBV25-1 and TRBJ1-4, with no clear D. The CDR3 loop spans 16 amino acids. V lost 0 bases, J lost 7 bases, and 15 bases lay in between. Germline CDR1 is MGHDK and CDR2 is SYGVNS. The DNA for the CDR3 is TGTGCCAGCAGTGAATATTTCGAGGGATGGAGTGAAAAACTGTTTTTT. Translated, it gives CASSEYFEGWSEKLFF.

The V call is TRBV18, the J call TRBJ2-2; D call uncertain. In germline, CDR1 is KGHSH, CDR2 LQKENI. This CDR3 has 13 residues. V was pared by 3 bases and J by 4 bases, with 6 bases between. The CDR3 DNA follows: TGTGCCAGCTCACCGGCCAGCACCGGGGAGCTGTTTTTT. Translating gives CASSPASTGELFF.

The chain uses TRBV7-9 and TRBJ2-7; D uncertain. The V gene lost 5 bases and the J gene lost 3 bases, with 5 bases spanning the gap. The CDR3 sequence is 11 residues long. Germline CDR1 is SEHNR and CDR2 is FQNEAQ (reference sequence). The chain's CDR3 is CASSRDYEQYF. In DNA form, the CDR3 reads TGTGCCAGCAGCCGTGACTACGAGCAGTACTTC.

The chain is built from TRBV30 and TRBJ1-5; D unresolved. CDR1 is GTSNPN, CDR2 SVGIG, per germline (reference sequence). Trimming removed 2 bases at V and 0 bases at J, with 5 bases between. The CDR3 extends over 13 amino acids. The CDR3 bases are TGTGCCTGGAGTCTTAGTAGCAATCAGCCCCAGCATTTT. Protein sequence: CAWSLSSNQPQHF.

J is TRBJ2-1 and V is TRBV28; 14 nucleotides match TRBD2. The CDR3 has 20 residues. Unmatched junction bases numbered 15, after V lost 4 bases and J lost 4 bases. Germline CDR1 reads MDHEN; CDR2 reads SYDVKM. Here the CDR3 reads CASSSETSGRAPSSYNEQFF. The DNA for the CDR3 is TGTGCCAGCAGTTCCGAGACTAGCGGGAGGGCCCCATCTTCTTACAATGAGCAGTTCTTC.

This chain joins TRBV15 and TRBJ2-7; D call uncertain. CDR1 and CDR2 from the germline V gene are LNHNV and YYDKDF (reference sequence). The CDR3 is 16 residues long. Trimming took off 5 bases at V and 7 bases at J, with 24 bases between the two ends. CDR3 DNA sequence: TGTGCCACCAGCTCCCGTATAGGGCAGGAAAAGGGAGAGCAGTACTTC. This gives the protein CATSSRIGQEKGEQYF.

This clone was detected a few times. The gene calls are TRBV10-1 and TRBJ2-1, with a tentative D call TRBD2 (6 bases). Germline V gene data show CDR1 as WNHNN and CDR2 as SYGVQD (reference sequence). V gave up 7 bases and J gave up 5 bases, with 12 bases separating them. The CDR3 has 13 amino acids. This chain's CDR3 is CASNSGPNNEQFF. The CDR3 DNA reads as TGCGCCAGCAATAGCGGCCCTAACAATGAGCAGTTCTTC.

The gene calls are TRBV7-9 and TRBJ2-1; 7 bases are a match to TRBD2. Trimming cost V 0 bases and J 5 bases; bases outside gene matches: 7. Germline lookup yields CDR1 SEHNR and CDR2 FQNEAQ (reference sequence). CDR3 length: 16 residues. The CDR3 region has the DNA TGTGCCAGCAGCTTAGCGGAGCGGGGATTCCACAATGAGCAGTTCTTC. Translation: CASSLAERGFHNEQFF. Using reference TRBV7-9 and TRBJ2-1 for the parts outside the CDR3, the full variable domain is DTGVSQNPRHKITKRGQNVTFRCDPISEHNRLYWYRQTLGQGPEFLTYFQNEAQLEKSRLLSDRFSAERPKGSFSTLEIQRTEQGDSAMYLCASSLAERGFHNEQFFGPGTRLTVL.

V usage is TRBV27 and J usage is TRBJ2-3; the match to TRBD2 covers 10 bases. The CDR3 length is 16 residues. V dropped 4 bases and J dropped 11; count of bases not matched to a gene: 15. Germline V gene lookup returns CDR1 MNHEY and CDR2 SMNVEV (reference sequence). The CDR3 coding sequence is TGTGCCAGCAGTTCCCCATCTCGGGTAGCGGGGGGTGTGCAGTATTTT. This sequence encodes CASSSPSRVAGGVQYF.

A single count supports this clone. CDR3 sequence (DNA): TGTGCCAGCTCTGCCGGGGAGCTCCTCACAGATACGCAGTATTTT. Translation gives CASSAGELLTDTQYF. The chain has TRBV7-8 and TRBJ2-3, with a possible D match to TRBD2 (5 bases). V lost 8 bases, J lost 2 bases, and 17 bases lay in between. Per the germline V gene, CDR1 is SGHVS and CDR2 is FQNEAQ. This CDR3 comprises 15 residues.

The rearrangement links TRBV27 to TRBJ2-5; 9 bases map to TRBD2. Germline V gives CDR1 MNHEY, CDR2 SMNVEV (reference sequence). The J segment lost 6 bases and the V segment lost 6 bases, leaving 11 bases of the junction unmatched. The CDR3 has 15 residues. The CDR3 nucleotides are TGTGCCAGCAGCGTTGGCGGGAGGGGGGTGAAGACCCAGTACTTC. Residues: CASSVGGRGVKTQYF.

The chain employs TRBV24-1 and TRBJ2-7; 9 bases agree with TRBD1. V lost 3 bases and J lost 7; bases outside the gene matches: 6. The V gene's germline CDR1 is KGHDR and CDR2 SFDVKD. This CDR3 is 14 amino acids long. CDR3 loop: CATSDSPGTGEQYF. The CDR3 nucleotides are TGTGCCACCAGTGATAGTCCCGGGACAGGGGAGCAGTACTTC.